This section outlines one T cell receptor (beta chain) sequence together with its context. This receptor's antigen is unknown. No much larger clonotype is one base removed from it; base qualities were not supplied. The data were obtained in a study of T cell repertoires in urothelial bladder cancer (dated by TCRdb to about 2019). Regarding the complete study: Clinical stages of the 12 resected lesions were three cT0, three cTa, three cT1 and three cT2 or greater. The study compared clonality of the TCR repertoire in bladder tumors against clonality in benign bladder inflammation. About a dozen patients with bladder lesions undergoing transurethral resection were identified prospectively. Twelve resected bladder lesions, made up of urothelial carcinoma (UC+) and benign (UC-) specimens, were studied. General findings and caveats noted by the study authors: Urothelial carcinoma specimens had a median of approximately 5,600 T cells, fewer than the median of approximately 25,000 seen in benign specimens. In carcinoma specimens, one T-cell clone made up as much as 17% of infiltrating lymphocytes, versus 2% in benign specimens. The median percentage of tumor infiltrating lymphocytes was 2% in carcinoma specimens and over 9.5% in benign specimens.

Based on the germline V gene, the CDR1 and CDR2 sequences are SGHDT and YYEEEE. The CDR3 measures 16 amino acids from cysteine to phenylalanine. CDR3 DNA only is kept here, 48 bases in frame from base 1. At the junction V is shortened by 0 bases and J by 3 bases, with 15 bases in between. Specimens of bladder lesions were obtained during transurethral resection and kept at -80C. DNA was isolated from the bladder specimens obtained at transurethral resection. The TCR beta chain CDR3 region was sequenced with the immunoSEQ assay. Per the original workflow: For each specimen, T-cell fraction, clonal dominance and maximum TCR clone frequency were calculated. Entries here come from immuneACCESS through TCRdb and include only in-frame sequences with V and J called. Some clones fail to appear in such tables; in the studies checked, an unresolved V gene covers under half of the shortfall, and the cause of the remainder is unknown. The V and J calls and the clone size are those of that table, but D and trimming were determined from the DNA. For this sample there are 13,000 or so clones; around three fifths appear just once. The top ten hold under 10% of the sample.

Rearrangement joined TRBV5-6 to TRBJ2-5; TRBD2 could be the D gene, as 6 bases match. This sequence originates from a human donor with urothelial carcinoma. The sample was tumor-infiltrating cells from bladder cancer. The DNA is as follows: TGTGCCAGCAGCTTGGGGGCGGGACCACATAAAGAGACCCAGTACTTC. It codes for CASSLGAGPHKETQYF.